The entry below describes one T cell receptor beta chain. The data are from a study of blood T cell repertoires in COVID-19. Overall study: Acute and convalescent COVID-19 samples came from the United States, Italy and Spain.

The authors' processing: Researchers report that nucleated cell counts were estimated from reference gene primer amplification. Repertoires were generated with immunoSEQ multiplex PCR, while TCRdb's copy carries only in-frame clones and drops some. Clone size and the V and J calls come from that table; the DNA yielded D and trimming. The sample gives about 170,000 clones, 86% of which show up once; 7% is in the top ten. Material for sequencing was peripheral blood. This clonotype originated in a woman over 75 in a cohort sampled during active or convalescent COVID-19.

DNA for the CDR3: TGTGCCAGCAGGTCTCTCATGCAGGGGAACACCGGGGAGCTGTTTTTT. Amino acid sequence: CASRSLMQGNTGELFF. This sequence joins TRBV11-2 and TRBJ2-2; D is perhaps TRBD1 (5 bases). Germline CDR1 and CDR2: SGHAT and FQNNGV. V lost 6 bases and J 1 base, leaving 15 bases between the germline ends. The CDR3 runs 16 residues. The entire variable domain, with the rest obtained from reference TRBV11-2 and TRBJ2-2, is as follows: EAGVAQSPRYKIIEKRQSVAFWCNPISGHATLYWYQQILGQGPKLLIQFQNNGVVDDSQLPKDRFSAERLKGVDSTLKIQPAKLEDSAVYLCASRSLMQGNTGELFFGEGSRLTVL.